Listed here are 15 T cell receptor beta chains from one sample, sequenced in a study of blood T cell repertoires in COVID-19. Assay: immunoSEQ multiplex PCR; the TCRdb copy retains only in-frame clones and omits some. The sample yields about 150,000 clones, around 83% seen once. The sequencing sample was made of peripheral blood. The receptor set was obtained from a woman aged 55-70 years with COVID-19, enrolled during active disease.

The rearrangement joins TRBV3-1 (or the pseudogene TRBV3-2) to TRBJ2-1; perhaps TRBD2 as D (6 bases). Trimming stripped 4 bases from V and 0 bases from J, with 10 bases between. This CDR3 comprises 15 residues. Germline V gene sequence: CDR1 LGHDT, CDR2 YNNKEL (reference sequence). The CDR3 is CASSLDGSSYNEQFF. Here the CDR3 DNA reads TGTGCCAGCAGCCTGGACGGGAGCTCCTACAATGAGCAGTTCTTC.

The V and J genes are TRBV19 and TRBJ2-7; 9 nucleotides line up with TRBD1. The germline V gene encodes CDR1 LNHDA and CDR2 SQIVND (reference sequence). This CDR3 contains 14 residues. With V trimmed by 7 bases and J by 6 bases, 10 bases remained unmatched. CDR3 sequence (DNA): TGTGCCAGTACCTCTACCGGGACAGGGATCGAGCAGTACTTC. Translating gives CASTSTGTGIEQYF.

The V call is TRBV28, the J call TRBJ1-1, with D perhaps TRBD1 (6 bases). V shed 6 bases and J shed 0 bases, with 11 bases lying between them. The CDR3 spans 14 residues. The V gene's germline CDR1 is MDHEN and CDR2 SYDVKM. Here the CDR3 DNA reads TGTGCCAGCAGCCGGGACACTTTGAACACTGAAGCTTTCTTT. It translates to CASSRDTLNTEAFF.

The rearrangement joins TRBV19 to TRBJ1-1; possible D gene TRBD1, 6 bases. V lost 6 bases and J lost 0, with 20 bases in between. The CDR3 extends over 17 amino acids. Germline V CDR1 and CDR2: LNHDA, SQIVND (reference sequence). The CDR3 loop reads CASRQGTGLFMNTEAFF. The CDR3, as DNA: TGTGCCAGTAGGCAGGGGACGGGTCTCTTTATGAACACTGAAGCTTTCTTT.

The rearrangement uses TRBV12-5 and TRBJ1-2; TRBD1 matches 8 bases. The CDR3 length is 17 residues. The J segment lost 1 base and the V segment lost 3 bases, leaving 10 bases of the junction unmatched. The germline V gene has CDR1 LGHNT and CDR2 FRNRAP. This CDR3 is CASGLGQDRDGNYGYTF. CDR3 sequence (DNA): TGTGCTAGTGGTTTAGGTCAGGACAGGGACGGTAACTATGGCTACACCTTC.

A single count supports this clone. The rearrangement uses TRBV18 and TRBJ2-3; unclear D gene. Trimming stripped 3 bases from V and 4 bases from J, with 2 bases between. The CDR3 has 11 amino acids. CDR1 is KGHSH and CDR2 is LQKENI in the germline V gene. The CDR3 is CASSPSDTQYF. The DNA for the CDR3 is TGTGCCAGCTCACCCTCAGATACGCAGTATTTT.

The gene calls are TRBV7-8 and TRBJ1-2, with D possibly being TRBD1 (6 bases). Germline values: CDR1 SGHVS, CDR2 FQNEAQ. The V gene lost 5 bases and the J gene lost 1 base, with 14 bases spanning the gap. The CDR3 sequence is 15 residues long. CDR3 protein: CASSAHRVGNYGYTF. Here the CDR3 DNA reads TGTGCCAGCAGCGCGCACAGGGTCGGTAACTATGGCTACACCTTC.

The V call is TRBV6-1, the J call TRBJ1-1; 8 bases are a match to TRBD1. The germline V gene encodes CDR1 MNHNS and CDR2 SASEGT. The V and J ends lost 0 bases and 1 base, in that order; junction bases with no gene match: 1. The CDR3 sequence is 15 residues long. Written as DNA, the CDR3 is TGTGCCAGCAGTGAAGCAGGGACAGGGAACACTGAAGCTTTCTTT. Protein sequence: CASSEAGTGNTEAFF.

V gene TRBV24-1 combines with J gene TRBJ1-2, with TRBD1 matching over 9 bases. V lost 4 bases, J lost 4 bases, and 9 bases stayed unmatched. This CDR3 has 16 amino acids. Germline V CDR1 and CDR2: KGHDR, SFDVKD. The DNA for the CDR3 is TGTGCCACCAGTGAGACAGGGACAGGGAACGGCTATGGCTACACCTTC. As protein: CATSETGTGNGYGYTF.

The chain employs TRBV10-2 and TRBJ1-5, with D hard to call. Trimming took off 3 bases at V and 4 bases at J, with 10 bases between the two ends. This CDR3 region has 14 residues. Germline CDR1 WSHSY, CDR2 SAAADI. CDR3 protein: CASSEVAPNQPQHF. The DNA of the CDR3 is TGCGCCAGCAGTGAAGTAGCACCTAATCAGCCCCAGCATTTT.

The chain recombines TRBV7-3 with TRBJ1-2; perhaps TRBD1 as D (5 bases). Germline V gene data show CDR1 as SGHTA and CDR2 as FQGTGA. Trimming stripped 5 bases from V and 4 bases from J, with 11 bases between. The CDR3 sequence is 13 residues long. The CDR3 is CASSDVGGYGYTF. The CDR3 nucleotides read TGTGCCAGCAGCGATGTCGGGGGCTATGGCTACACCTTC.

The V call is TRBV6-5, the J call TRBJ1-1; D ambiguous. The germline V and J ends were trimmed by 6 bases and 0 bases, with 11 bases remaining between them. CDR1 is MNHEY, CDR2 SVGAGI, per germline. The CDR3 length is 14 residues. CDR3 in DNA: TGTGCCAGCAGCCCCCCCCAGGTGAACACTGAAGCTTTCTTT. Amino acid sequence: CASSPPQVNTEAFF.

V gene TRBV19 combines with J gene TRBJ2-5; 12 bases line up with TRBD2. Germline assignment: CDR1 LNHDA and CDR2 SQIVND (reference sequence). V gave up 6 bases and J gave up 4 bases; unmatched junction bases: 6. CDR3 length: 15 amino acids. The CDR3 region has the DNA TGTGCCAGTAGGCCGACTAGCGGGAGAATAGAGACCCAGTACTTC. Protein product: CASRPTSGRIETQYF.

CDR3 in DNA: TGCGCCAGCAGCGACAGGGTTGGTGAAAAACTGTTTTTT. Translating it yields CASSDRVGEKLFF. The V call is TRBV5-1, the J call TRBJ1-4, with 7 bases identical to TRBD1. The V segment lost 4 bases and the J segment 7 bases; nucleotides outside the gene matches: 4. The CDR3 consists of 13 residues. The germline V gene has CDR1 SGHRS and CDR2 YFSETQ.

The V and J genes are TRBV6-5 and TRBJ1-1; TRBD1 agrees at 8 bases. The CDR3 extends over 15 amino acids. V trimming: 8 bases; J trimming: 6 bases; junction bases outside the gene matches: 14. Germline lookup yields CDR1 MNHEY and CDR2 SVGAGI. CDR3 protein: CASLPSKTGVAEAFF. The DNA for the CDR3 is TGTGCCAGCCTACCCTCCAAGACAGGGGTAGCTGAAGCTTTCTTT.